This T cell receptor beta chain was recovered during a study of cytomegalovirus exposure and HLA in healthy donors. Study context: Unique TCR beta sequences numbering approximately 120 million came from 150 million to 200 million T cells in an earlier analysis. About 85 million unique TCRs from HLA-typed donors were held in an early release of data. Findings and caveats of the study: Cytomegalovirus association was assigned to under 200 TCR beta chains.

Worth noting for this clone: The target antigen is unknown.

PCR employed 60 Vbeta and 13 Jbeta primers. The method was immunoSEQ multiplex PCR; TCRdb's version includes in-frame clones alone and lacks a portion of them. The sample carries more than 50,000 clones, over 75% recorded once. The V gene's germline CDR1 is SGHVS and CDR2 FNYEAQ. Trimming removed 5 bases at V and 0 bases at J, with 13 bases between. The CDR3 consists of 16 residues. Sequenced: PBMCs. This clonotype was sampled from a female donor in good health and CMV-seronegative. The chain has TRBV7-6 and TRBJ1-4; D is possibly TRBD1 (6 bases). The CDR3 nucleotides read TGTGCCAGCAGCCCTCGGACAGCCCCAACTAATGAAAAACTGTTTTTT. Residues: CASSPRTAPTNEKLFF.